Below are 21 T cell receptor beta chains sequenced from a single sample in a study of response to subunit inactivated influenza vaccine. TCRdb used MiXCR to reprocess the RT-PCR reads, holding one entry per CDR3 protein. The sample carries about 190,000 distinct CDR3 sequences, 13% to 15% recorded once. The source material was CD8+ T cells sorted from PBMCs, sampled roughly 5 days after vaccination. The receptors originated from a man between 45 and 60 years old who received an inactivated influenza vaccine.

The rearrangement uses TRBV12-3 or TRBV12-4 and TRBJ2-5; D call uncertain. The length of the CDR3 is 16 residues. The ends were cut back, 4 bases at V and 0 bases at J, with 15 bases in the middle. The CDR3: CASSSTLQRNQETQYF. The CDR3, as DNA: TGTGCCAGCAGTTCGACCCTACAGAGGAACCAAGAGACCCAGTACTTC.

The gene calls are TRBV27 and TRBJ2-3; D gene ambiguous. Germline loops: CDR1 MNHEY, CDR2 SMNVEV (reference sequence). The CDR3 loop spans 15 amino acids. Trimming removed 4 bases at V and 1 base at J, with 12 bases between. DNA of the CDR3: TGTGCCAGCAGTTCGGGTACGATCGGCACAGATACGCAGTATTTT. As protein: CASSSGTIGTDTQYF.

This clonotype was seen many times. The V and J genes are TRBV11-2 and TRBJ1-2, with TRBD1 matching 8 bases. The V gene's germline CDR1 is SGHAT and CDR2 FQNNGV. The trim removed 1 base at V and 13 bases at J, leaving 8 bases unmatched. CDR3 length equals 13 residues. The CDR3: CASSLGRGPFLTF. The CDR3 region has the DNA TGTGCCAGCAGCTTAGGCAGGGGGCCTTTTCTCACCTTC.

The rearrangement uses TRBV6-4 and TRBJ2-1; TRBD2 matches at 11 bases. With 5 bases clipped from V and 1 base from J, the junction kept 10 bases outside the gene matches. Germline CDR1 is MRHNA and CDR2 is SNTAGT. The CDR3 extends over 18 amino acids. CDR3 in amino acids: CASSRLAGLLQSYNEQFF. CDR3 in DNA: TGTGCCAGCAGTCGACTAGCGGGATTGCTTCAATCCTACAATGAGCAGTTCTTC.

The chain has TRBV28 and TRBJ2-7; 8 nucleotides match TRBD1. Losses at the gene ends were 4 bases for V and 3 bases for J; bases not matched to a gene: 11. Germline V gene sequence: CDR1 MDHEN, CDR2 SYDVKM. The CDR3 covers 16 residues. Written as DNA, the CDR3 is TGTGCCAGCAGTTACGCGACAGGGGCCGACCGCTACGAGCAGTACTTC. It codes for CASSYATGADRYEQYF.

V usage is TRBV29-1 and J usage is TRBJ2-3, with 12 positions matching TRBD2. This CDR3 region has 12 residues. The V gene's germline CDR1 is SQVTM and CDR2 ANQGSEA. J gave up 5 bases and V 8 bases, and 2 bases lay outside the gene matches. The CDR3 protein is CSMGLAGDTQYF. The CDR3 DNA reads TGCAGCATGGGACTAGCGGGAGATACGCAGTATTTT.

This clonotype was observed many times. The chain uses TRBV6-2 or TRBV6-3 and TRBJ1-5; the D is unclear. V shed 5 bases and J shed 4 bases, with 12 bases lying between them. Germline V gene data show CDR1 as MNHEY and CDR2 as SVGEGT. The CDR3 runs to 14 residues. The CDR3 reads CASSLYSANQPQHF. The CDR3 bases are TGTGCCAGCAGTCTTTACAGCGCAAATCAGCCCCAGCATTTT.

This clonotype was detected a few times. The V gene is TRBV6-1, the J gene TRBJ1-2, with 9 bases that match TRBD1. From germline, CDR1 is MNHNS and CDR2 SASEGT. The V and J ends lost 4 bases and 4 bases, in that order; junction bases with no gene match: 4. The CDR3 consists of 14 residues. CDR3: CASSAQGAGYGYTF. CDR3 coding DNA: TGTGCCAGCAGTGCACAGGGGGCGGGCTATGGCTACACCTTC.

V gene TRBV4-2 combines with J gene TRBJ2-2; 9 bases align to TRBD2. Trimming took 0 bases from V and 6 from J; bases not matched to a gene: 8. Germline lookup yields CDR1 LGHNA and CDR2 YNFKEQ. The CDR3 totals 17 residues. The CDR3 loop is CASSQDYWRGGAGELFF. In DNA form, the CDR3 reads TGTGCCAGCAGCCAAGATTACTGGCGGGGGGGCGCCGGGGAGCTGTTTTTT.

The chain joins TRBV29-1 to TRBJ1-2; D not certain. Between the trimmed V and J ends, which lost 5 bases and 4 bases, there was a span of 8 bases. The CDR3 covers 11 residues. In germline, CDR1 is SQVTM, CDR2 ANQGSEA. Here the CDR3 DNA reads TGCAGCGTTTGGGGTGGCTATGGCTACACCTTC. Amino acid sequence: CSVWGGYGYTF.

In its sample, this clonotype was seen many times. This sequence joins TRBV11-2 and TRBJ2-3; D gene unclear. The ends were cut back, 5 bases at V and 0 bases at J, with 6 bases in the middle. CDR3 size: 13 residues. The germline CDR1 and CDR2 sequences are SGHAT and FQNNGV. CDR3 sequence: CASSTASTDTQYF. In nucleotides, the CDR3 is TGTGCCAGCAGCACCGCTAGCACAGATACGCAGTATTTT.

This clonotype was detected only a few times. The chain links TRBV19 to TRBJ2-3, with a tentative D call TRBD2 (6 bases). Per germline, CDR1 LNHDA and CDR2 SQIVND (reference sequence). This CDR3 region has 16 residues. V was clipped by 5 bases and J by 0 bases, with 15 bases between them. As DNA, the CDR3 is TGTGCCAGTAGTTTCCGGGACTCCTCAAGCACAGATACGCAGTATTTT. This translates into CASSFRDSSSTDTQYF.

The genes are TRBV4-3 and TRBJ2-7, with 7 bases fitting TRBD2. The length of the CDR3 is 15 residues. V dropped 4 bases and J dropped 4; count of bases not matched to a gene: 10. Looked up from germline, CDR1 is LGHNA and CDR2 is YSLEER. DNA for the CDR3: TGCGCCAGCAGCCCGGGCCCGGGACTACTGTACGAGCAGTACTTC. It codes for CASSPGPGLLYEQYF.

There are a few counts of this clonotype. The chain is built from TRBV27 and TRBJ2-1; D uncertain. There are 15 residues in the CDR3. The ends were cut back, 8 bases at V and 0 bases at J, with 14 bases in the middle. Germline CDR1 is MNHEY and CDR2 is SMNVEV (reference sequence). CDR3 protein: CASSSAFSSYNEQFF. DNA for the CDR3: TGTGCCAGCTCTTCGGCCTTCAGCTCCTACAATGAGCAGTTCTTC.

The V call is TRBV29-1, the J call TRBJ2-2; TRBD2 might be the D (6 bases). This CDR3 comprises 12 residues. Between the trimmed V and J ends, which lost 7 bases and 8 bases, there was a span of 14 bases. Looked up from germline, CDR1 is SQVTM and CDR2 is ANQGSEA. The CDR3 bases are TGCAGCGCCGACGGGGGTTCAGGGGAGCTGTTTTTT. Amino acid sequence: CSADGGSGELFF.

V gene TRBV30 combines with J gene TRBJ2-7; 10 bases are a match to TRBD1. V was pared by 0 bases and J by 2 bases, with 1 base of the junction left unmatched. The germline gives CDR1 GTSNPN, CDR2 SVGIG (reference sequence). The CDR3 runs 14 residues. The CDR3 bases are TGTGCCTGGAGTGTAGGGACAGGGGCCTACGAGCAGTACTTC. Its protein product is CAWSVGTGAYEQYF.

This clonotype has more than one count but fewer than ten. CDR3 DNA: TGTGCCAGCAGTTACTCGTTGGGGGGCGGTGAAGCTTTCTTT. Encoded protein: CASSYSLGGGEAFF. The rearrangement joins TRBV6-5 to TRBJ1-1; D is possibly TRBD1 (6 bases). There are 14 residues in the CDR3. Per germline, CDR1 MNHEY and CDR2 SVGAGI. V shed 0 bases and J shed 7 bases, with 12 bases lying between them.

This clonotype turned up a few times. The chain combines TRBV24-1 with TRBJ2-1; D may correspond to TRBD1 or TRBD2 (5 bases each). Germline V gene sequence: CDR1 KGHDR, CDR2 SFDVKD. Trimming cost V 5 bases and J 8 bases, with 9 bases left between them. The CDR3 length is 12 residues. The chain's CDR3 is CATSGQGHEQFF. CDR3 in DNA: TGTGCCACCAGTGGTCAGGGACATGAGCAGTTCTTC.

This sequence joins TRBV4-3 and TRBJ2-3; 8 positions agree with TRBD2. With 0 bases clipped from V and 0 bases from J, the junction kept 2 bases outside the gene matches. The CDR3 is made up of 16 amino acids. Germline V gene data show CDR1 as LGHNA and CDR2 as YSLEER. The chain's CDR3 is CASSQDPSGSTDTQYF. The DNA for the CDR3 is TGCGCCAGCAGCCAAGATCCTAGCGGGAGCACAGATACGCAGTATTTT.

The CDR3 region is CAWSWDSSSYNEQFF. DNA for the CDR3: TGTGCCTGGAGTTGGGACAGTTCCTCCTACAATGAGCAGTTCTTC. The chain uses TRBV30 and TRBJ2-1; 7 bases line up with TRBD1. The CDR3 has 15 amino acids. V trimming: 2 bases; J trimming: 0 bases; junction bases outside the gene matches: 4. The germline V gene has CDR1 GTSNPN and CDR2 SVGIG (reference sequence).

This clonotype was seen a few times. The genes are TRBV20-1 and TRBJ1-1; D not resolved. Germline CDR1 DFQATT, CDR2 SNEGSKA (reference sequence). Deletions cut 3 bases from V and 4 bases from J, with 12 bases between. This CDR3 spans 13 amino acids. The CDR3 DNA follows: TGCAGTGCTAGGATGTCTCTTGGCACTGAAGCTTTCTTT. It codes for CSARMSLGTEAFF.